Sequencing of this T cell receptor (beta chain) was carried out in a study of CD8+ T cells in alopecia areata. Treatment here: oral pan-JAK inhibitor, 5-10 mg twice daily. Reverse transcription of extracted RNA yielded cDNA, which provided the sequencing template. TCRdb keeps only in-frame clones here, not all; method: immunoSEQ multiplex PCR. Of about 260,000 clones listed, 60% are singletons. CDR3 length: 16 residues. Germline V gene lookup returns CDR1 SGHDT and CDR2 YYEEEE. Trimming cost V 4 bases and J 0 bases, with 11 bases left between them. J is TRBJ2-6 and V is TRBV5-6; no firm D call. This TCR was recovered from a human donor with alopecia areata. Sequences were derived from CD4+ T cells sorted from blood, sampled around week 54, from a patient treated with tofacitinib. In nucleotides, the CDR3 is TGTGCCAGCAGCCCAGGACGGCGCTCTGGGGCCAACGTCCTGACTTTC. This gives the protein CASSPGRRSGANVLTF.